This T cell receptor (beta chain) was identified during a study of T cells in women clearing cervical HPV infection. In the study overall: For cases, blood was sampled a median approximately 150 days after lesion detection, interquartile range roughly 85 to 200 days. Only a few women had HLA typing results available.

Profiling relied on immunoSEQ multiplex PCR, and the TCRdb table lists in-frame clones only, not all of them. The table for this sample gives roughly 20,000 clones. Overall study results and limits: CIN3+ cases had significantly higher TCR repertoire richness than controls, but evenness did not differ.

Germline V gives CDR1 LNHDA, CDR2 SQIVND (reference sequence). This CDR3 is built from 14 residues. On this clone itself: What it binds is unknown. The read falls 3 residues short of the CDR3 end, and the missing part is taken from the germline J gene.

The chain employs TRBV19 and TRBJ2-2; weak D call: TRBD1 (6 bases). The sequenced sample consisted of blood buffy coat. The TCR comes from a woman between 18 and 69 years old with a cervical HPV16 infection that either progressed to CIN3+ or cleared (not recorded which). CDR3 sequence reads: CASSMLQGNSPLFF. The sequenced part of the CDR3 DNA is TGTGCCAGTAGTATGCTTCAGGGGAATTCACCG.